This T cell receptor beta chain was sequenced for a study of CD8+ T cells in alopecia areata. Across the whole study: In an open-label trial, patients got 5 to 10 mg tofacitinib twice daily.

This sample's treatment: oral pan-JAK inhibitor, 5-10 mg twice daily. The germline gives CDR1 SQVTM, CDR2 ANQGSEA. Trimming pared 7 bases from V and 9 bases from J, leaving 24 bases between. The CDR3 is made up of 14 amino acids. Reverse transcription of extracted RNA yielded cDNA, which provided the sequencing template. Profiling relied on immunoSEQ multiplex PCR, and the TCRdb table lists in-frame clones only, not all of them. The table includes 190,000 or so clones, roughly 61% detected once. V is TRBV29-1 and J is TRBJ2-5; perhaps TRBD2 as D (6 bases). Sample: CD8+ T cells sorted from blood, taken at week 24, from a patient treated with tofacitinib. The TCR originated in a human donor with alopecia areata. The CDR3 coding sequence is TGCAGCGCAGACTCCGGGACTTCACTACTCGCCCAGTACTTC. Its translation is CSADSGTSLLAQYF.